The rows below give T cell receptor beta chains drawn from one sample of a study of shared T cell receptors in the human thymus. TCRdb's copy holds only in-frame clones and misses some; the assay was immunoSEQ multiplex PCR. Of about 660,000 clones in the sample, roughly 90% were seen once. In addition, the sample was reused for a study of human thymus T cells.

The specimen was thymocytes. These receptors originate from a boy less than two years old with a congenital heart defect. Each CDR3 is given with its conserved first and last residue. D genes are given only for firm matches. A clone size is listed for some rows: how often the clone was seen (once, few, many), or a class if it is expanded.

v_call	j_call	d_call	clone_size	cdr3_nt	cdr3_aa
TRBV27	TRBJ1-2	TRBD1	.	TGTGCCAGCAGTTTAAGCCCCGGGACAGGGCACTATGGCTACACCTTC	CASSLSPGTGHYGYTF
TRBV28	TRBJ1-2	TRBD1	.	TGTGCCAGCAGTTTCCCCCCACTCGACAGGGAAGCTCATGGCTACACCTTC	CASSFPPLDREAHGYTF
TRBV5-1	TRBJ2-3	TRBD2	.	TGCGCCAGCAGCTTTGGGACTAGCGGGGATACGCAGTATTTT	CASSFGTSGDTQYF
TRBV5-8	TRBJ2-1	.	once	TGTGCCAGCAGCTTGTACAACCACCATGAGCAGTTCTTC	CASSLYNHHEQFF
TRBV28	TRBJ1-5	TRBD1	.	TGTGCCAGCAGTTTGCCAGGGGGCATCAGCAATCAGCCCCAGCATTTT	CASSLPGGISNQPQHF
TRBV7-2	TRBJ2-2	.	.	TGTGCCAGCAGCCCCGTAGCGGACCGGGAGCTGTTTTTT	CASSPVADRELFF
TRBV6-5	TRBJ2-7	TRBD2	.	TGTGCCAGCAGTTACGGCGCCGGGAGGGCCGGGTACGAGCAGTACTTC	CASSYGAGRAGYEQYF
TRBV4-3	TRBJ2-7	TRBD2	once	TGCGCCAGCAGCCAAGGACTAGCGGGATACGAGCAGTACTTC	CASSQGLAGYEQYF
TRBV6-1	TRBJ2-2	.	.	TGTGCCAGCAGTGAGCTACAGGGACACGGGGAGCTGTTTTTT	CASSELQGHGELFF
TRBV11-3	TRBJ1-2	TRBD1	.	TGTGCCAGCAGCTTATCACCCCCCTGGGCAGGGGGCGGGTCGTATGGCTACACCTTC	CASSLSPPWAGGGSYGYTF
TRBV27	TRBJ2-1	TRBD2	.	TGTGCCAGCAGTTTAAGCCCCAGCGGGAGGTACAATGAGCAGTTCTTC	CASSLSPSGRYNEQFF
TRBV5-6	TRBJ2-7	TRBD1	few	TGTGCCAGCAGCCTAGGACAGGCTCCCTACGAGCAGTACTTC	CASSLGQAPYEQYF
TRBV7-6	TRBJ2-1	.	.	TGTGCCAGCAGCTTATCCAAGAGCAGGGCGACCTACAATGAGCAGTTCTTC	CASSLSKSRATYNEQFF
TRBV25-1	TRBJ2-7	TRBD2	.	TGTGCCAGCAGTGAATGGGAGGGGATCCACGAGCAGTACTTC	CASSEWEGIHEQYF
TRBV15	TRBJ2-3	TRBD2	.	TGTGCCACCAGCAGAGCGCCGGGGGGAGATACGCAGTATTTT	CATSRAPGGDTQYF
TRBV11-2	TRBJ2-7	.	.	TGTGCCAGCAGCTTAGGGATGGGGGGGCACGAGCAGTACTTC	CASSLGMGGHEQYF
TRBV25-1	TRBJ2-7	.	.	TGTGCCAGCAGTGCCCCAGGGTGGGCCTACGAGCAGTACTTC	CASSAPGWAYEQYF
TRBV27	TRBJ2-7	TRBD1	.	TGTGCCAGCAGTTTATGGCCGCCGGGACAGGGGTTCCCCGAGCAGTACTTC	CASSLWPPGQGFPEQYF
TRBV25-1	TRBJ2-7	TRBD1	.	TGTGCCAGCAGTGCCACCGGGTGGGACAGCTCCTACGAGCAGTACTTC	CASSATGWDSSYEQYF
TRBV7-6	TRBJ1-4	TRBD1	.	TGTGCCAGCAGCTTAGTCTTAGGGGACAGGGTTATGGAATCAACTAATGAAAAACTGTTTTTT	CASSLVLGDRVMESTNEKLFF
TRBV5-1	TRBJ2-1	TRBD1	.	TGCGCCAGCAGCGGGACAGGGGCTGGATATGAGCAGTTCTTC	CASSGTGAGYEQFF
TRBV10-1	TRBJ2-3	TRBD2	.	TGCGCCAGCAGTGCCGGGACTAGCGGGAGGACCCGCACAGATACGCAGTATTTT	CASSAGTSGRTRTDTQYF
TRBV12-5	TRBJ2-1	TRBD2	.	TGTGCTAGTGGTTTGGTACGGGGGGGAGGCAGCCCCAATGAGCAGTTCTTC	CASGLVRGGGSPNEQFF
TRBV12-5	TRBJ2-1	TRBD2	.	TGTGCTAGTGGTTCCCTGAAGTCCCAACAGCGGGAGTATGACTACAATGAGCAGTTCTTC	CASGSLKSQQREYDYNEQFF
TRBV10-1	TRBJ1-2	.	.	TGCGCCAGCAGTCCTCAACGGGCTAACTATGGCTACACCTTC	CASSPQRANYGYTF
TRBV27	TRBJ2-7	TRBD2	.	TGTGCCAGCCACGGGCGGGGGGGGGAGCAGTACTTC	CASHGRGGEQYF
TRBV6-5	TRBJ2-1	.	.	TGTGCCAGCAGTTACGGGGGTAGCGGAAGTTACAATGAGCAGTTCTTC	CASSYGGSGSYNEQFF
TRBV29-1	TRBJ2-5	.	.	TGCAGCGTGAGGGGACTCGAACAAGAGACCCAGTACTTC	CSVRGLEQETQYF
TRBV27	TRBJ2-5	TRBD2	.	TGTGCCAGCAGTTTAAGGACGGCGGGAGCCTCAAGTACCAACTCTCAAGAGACCCAGTACTTC	CASSLRTAGASSTNSQETQYF
TRBV6-1	TRBJ2-7	.	.	TGTGCCACCTCGGACCGGGGGTCGAGTTACGAGCAGTACTTC	CATSDRGSSYEQYF
TRBV6-1	TRBJ2-1	.	.	TGTGCCAGCAGTCTTAGGGGCTACAATGAGCAGTTCTTC	CASSLRGYNEQFF
TRBV6-1	TRBJ1-5	.	.	TGTGCCAGCACCAAAGACAGCCCCAATCAGCCCCAGCATTTT	CASTKDSPNQPQHF
TRBV4-3	TRBJ2-5	TRBD2	.	TGCGCCAGCAGCCATAACCTGGGGCTAGCGGATCAAGAGACCCAGTACTTC	CASSHNLGLADQETQYF
TRBV4-1	TRBJ2-7	TRBD2	.	TGCGCCAGCAGCCAAGCATTTAGACTAGCGGGAGTGGAGCCAACCTACGAGCAGTACTTC	CASSQAFRLAGVEPTYEQYF
TRBV5-1	TRBJ2-1	.	.	TGCGCCAGCAGCCGACAGACTCCTGGGCAGTTCTTC	CASSRQTPGQFF
TRBV28	TRBJ1-2	.	.	TGTGCCAGCAGTTTATGGGCGGAGAACTATGGCTACACCTTC	CASSLWAENYGYTF
TRBV7-2	TRBJ1-1	TRBD1	.	TGTGCCAGCAGCTTACAACCGGGACAGGGAACTGAAACGAACACTGAAGCTTTCTTT	CASSLQPGQGTETNTEAFF
TRBV6-1	TRBJ2-1	TRBD2	.	TGTGCCAGCAGTGAAGGGCGAGCGGGAGTCCCCCGGGGATCCTACAATGAGCAGTTCTTC	CASSEGRAGVPRGSYNEQFF
TRBV14	TRBJ1-4	.	.	TGTGCCAGCAGCCAAGGACGGACACATGATACTAATGAAAAACTGTTTTTT	CASSQGRTHDTNEKLFF
TRBV27	TRBJ1-5	.	.	TGTGCCAGCAGTTTTGAGGGAGATAGCAATCAGCCCCAGCATTTT	CASSFEGDSNQPQHF
TRBV29-1	TRBJ2-7	TRBD2	.	TGCAGCGTTGCTCAGGTAGCGGGAGGGCTAGAGCAGTACTTC	CSVAQVAGGLEQYF
TRBV18	TRBJ2-7	.	.	TGTGCCAGCTCACCCCAAGGGACTCCGGGGACGACCTACGAGCAGTACTTC	CASSPQGTPGTTYEQYF
TRBV4-3	TRBJ1-2	TRBD1	.	TGCGCCAGCAGCCAAGATTACAGGGGGCCACAGGGCTACACCTTC	CASSQDYRGPQGYTF
TRBV5-6	TRBJ1-2	.	.	TGTGCCAGCAGCTTGCCCACGGAGGCCTGGTATGGCTACACCTTC	CASSLPTEAWYGYTF
TRBV15	TRBJ2-7	TRBD1	.	TGTGCCACCAGCAGAGACCCGGACAGGGCGTACGAGCAGTACTTC	CATSRDPDRAYEQYF
TRBV4-3	TRBJ2-3	.	.	TGCGCCAGCAGCCAAGGGTCTGTCAAGCGGCCCTCGGCGGTTACTAGCACAGATACGCAGTATTTT	CASSQGSVKRPSAVTSTDTQYF
TRBV27	TRBJ2-7	.	once	TGTGCCAGCAGTTTGAGGAAGGCCCACGAGCAGTACTTC	CASSLRKAHEQYF
TRBV6-5	TRBJ1-5	TRBD1	.	TGTGCCAGCAGCTCTGGACAGGCCAATCAGCCCCAGCATTTT	CASSSGQANQPQHF
TRBV5-8	TRBJ2-7	TRBD2	.	TGTGCCAGCAGCTTGATACCCTCTAGCGGGACCCCATTCGACTTC	CASSLIPSSGTPFDF
TRBV5-4	TRBJ2-6	.	.	TGTGGCCATAGTCCTCCTTCTGGGGCCAACGTCCTGACTTTC	CGHSPPSGANVLTF
TRBV28	TRBJ2-1	.	few	TGTGCCAGCAGTAAGCCCGCCGGGGGGCCGGAGGATGAGCAGTTCTTC	CASSKPAGGPEDEQFF
TRBV5-4	TRBJ1-2	TRBD1	few	TGTGCCAGCAGCGTCTTCGACCGGGACAGCGAAGGCTACACCTTC	CASSVFDRDSEGYTF
TRBV28	TRBJ2-7	TRBD1	.	TGTGCCAGCACTAGGGGACAGGCTTGTTACGAGCAGTACTTC	CASTRGQACYEQYF
TRBV4-3	TRBJ1-1	TRBD1	.	TGCGCCAGCAGCAAGCACTCCCGGCAGGGGGGTTGGGACACTGAAGCTTTCTTT	CASSKHSRQGGWDTEAFF
TRBV6-1	TRBJ1-3	.	.	TGTGCCAGCAGTGAAGCGTCGGGGAGCCTCGGAAACACCATATATTTT	CASSEASGSLGNTIYF
TRBV15	TRBJ2-7	TRBD1	.	TGTGCCACCAGCAGAGCCCCGGCCCCAAGACAGGGGTTTTTTGAGCAGTACTTC	CATSRAPAPRQGFFEQYF
TRBV5-4	TRBJ2-7	.	once	TGTGCCAGCAGCTCGGACAGTCCGCACGAGCAGTACTTC	CASSSDSPHEQYF
TRBV5-8	TRBJ2-1	TRBD2	.	TGTGCCAGCAGCTTTTGGACTAGCGGCGAGCAGTTCTTC	CASSFWTSGEQFF
TRBV14	TRBJ2-7	TRBD2	.	TGTGCCAGCAGCCAAGAGGCCCTAGCGGACGAGCAGTACTTC	CASSQEALADEQYF